This TCR beta chain was found in a study of radiotherapy plus CTLA-4 blockade in lung cancer. Study conclusions and caveats: Once radiotherapy plus ipilimumab had been given, TCR clones derived from tumor expanded in blood.

Produced via immunoSEQ multiplex PCR; TCRdb's table is partial and in-frame only. The table shows more than 50,000 clones, with roughly three quarters occurring only once. People whose metastatic non-small-cell lung cancer was chemo-refractory got focal radiation along with CTLA-4 blockade by ipilimumab. CDR3 length: 16 amino acids. The junction had 1 base not matched to a gene; V was cut back by 4 bases and J by 0 bases. Looked up from germline, CDR1 is MGHRA and CDR2 is YSYEKL. With regard to this clone: Antigen: not known.

The material was peripheral blood, obtained from a patient treated with radiotherapy plus ipilimumab. This receptor was obtained from a human donor with non-small cell lung cancer who had a complete response to radiotherapy plus ipilimumab. This chain links TRBV4-1 with TRBJ2-2; 11 positions match TRBD2. This CDR3 is CASSRLAGPNTGELFF. The DNA for the CDR3 is TGCGCCAGCAGCCGACTAGCGGGACCGAACACCGGGGAGCTGTTTTTT.